The 17 T cell receptor beta chains below come from one sample, sequenced in a study of human thymus T cells. Produced via immunoSEQ multiplex PCR; TCRdb's table is partial and in-frame only. The table has 45,000 to 75,000 clones, around 94% seen once. Sample: blood. The receptors shown here come from a boy younger than two with a congenital heart defect but otherwise immunologically healthy.

The genes are TRBV7-9 and TRBJ2-5, with 12 bases aligning to TRBD2. V shed 2 bases, J shed 1 base, and the junction held 11 bases outside the gene matches. Looked up from germline, CDR1 is SEHNR and CDR2 is FQNEAQ (reference sequence). The CDR3 runs 19 residues. In nucleotides, the CDR3 is TGTGCCAGCAGCTTAAGCAGGGGACTAGCGGGCGGGGTCCAAGAGACCCAGTACTTC. It codes for CASSLSRGLAGGVQETQYF.

The V gene is TRBV7-9, the J gene TRBJ2-1; D may correspond to TRBD1 or TRBD2 (5 bases each). The CDR3 is 14 residues long. Germline CDR1 reads SEHNR; CDR2 reads FQNEAQ (reference sequence). Trimming cost V 8 bases and J 9 bases, with 20 bases left between them. The CDR3 loop reads CASGQTGTNSEQFF. The CDR3 DNA reads TGTGCCAGCGGTCAAACCGGGACGAATAGTGAGCAGTTCTTC.

This clone occurred once. This chain links TRBV5-6 with TRBJ2-1, with D possibly matching TRBD2 (6 bases). Germline-derived CDR1 and CDR2 are SGHDT and YYEEEE. The CDR3 is made up of 16 amino acids. V lost 2 bases to trimming and J lost 7 bases, with 19 bases between them. The CDR3 reads CASSLPTSSWGNEQFF. In nucleotides, the CDR3 is TGTGCCAGCAGCTTACCGACTAGTTCGTGGGGGAATGAGCAGTTCTTC. The whole variable domain, remainder taken from reference TRBV5-6 and TRBJ2-1, is DAGVTQSPTHLIKTRGQQVTLRCSPKSGHDTVSWYQQALGQGPQFIFQYYEEEERQRGNFPDRFSGHQFPNYSSELNVNALLLGDSALYLCASSLPTSSWGNEQFFGPGTRLTVL.

J is TRBJ1-5 and V is TRBV4-1, with 9 bases matching TRBD1. There are 16 residues in the CDR3. After removal of 5 bases from V and 0 bases from J, the junction contained 5 bases not matched to a gene. Looked up from germline, CDR1 is MGHRA and CDR2 is YSYEKL. This CDR3 reads CASSSGQGYSNQPQHF. CDR3 sequence (DNA): TGCGCCAGCAGCTCGGGACAGGGATATAGCAATCAGCCCCAGCATTTT.

This clone occurred once. The rearrangement joins TRBV18 to TRBJ2-1; the D gene is possibly TRBD2 (6 bases). Between the trimmed V and J ends, which lost 6 bases and 7 bases, there was a span of 13 bases. The CDR3 is made up of 13 amino acids. The germline CDR1 and CDR2 sequences are KGHSH and LQKENI. This CDR3 reads CASSEGLVNEQFF. As DNA, the CDR3 is TGTGCCAGCTCCGAGGGACTGGTGAATGAGCAGTTCTTC.

This chain links TRBV14 with TRBJ2-3, with TRBD1 as a possible D gene (5 bases). Trimming took off 4 bases at V and 0 bases at J, with 14 bases between the two ends. The CDR3 length is 16 residues. The V gene's germline CDR1 is SGHDN and CDR2 FVKESK. The CDR3 loop reads CASSPSRPGSTDTQYF. CDR3 sequence (DNA): TGTGCCAGCAGCCCAAGTCGTCCAGGGAGCACAGATACGCAGTATTTT.

V and J are TRBV6-6 and TRBJ2-1; 12 bases match TRBD2. This CDR3 spans 14 amino acids. Germline V gene sequence: CDR1 MNHNY, CDR2 SVGAGI (reference sequence). The trim removed 7 bases at V and 7 bases at J, leaving 5 bases unmatched. The CDR3 loop is CASTGLAGRNEQFF. For the CDR3, the DNA is TGTGCCAGCACCGGACTAGCGGGACGTAATGAGCAGTTCTTC.

J is TRBJ2-1 and V is TRBV27; TRBD2 agrees at 9 bases. There are 19 residues in the CDR3. Trimming cost V 2 bases and J 4 bases; bases outside gene matches: 15. Germline V gene data show CDR1 as MNHEY and CDR2 as SMNVEV (reference sequence). The CDR3 protein is CASSLLQTGTSFGYNEQFF. The CDR3 nucleotides read TGTGCCAGCAGTTTACTCCAGACCGGGACTAGCTTTGGATACAATGAGCAGTTCTTC.

CDR3 sequence: CVRGDEETQYF. CDR3 nucleotides: TGTGTCCGCGGGGATGAGGAGACCCAGTACTTC. This chain joins TRBV7-3 and TRBJ2-5, with TRBD2 as a possible D gene (6 bases). The CDR3 has 11 amino acids. Germline V CDR1 and CDR2: SGHTA, FQGTGA.

The chain uses TRBV19 and TRBJ2-3; 9 bases map to TRBD2. Trimming removed 1 base from V and 0 bases from J; junction bases left unmatched: 5. This CDR3 has 17 amino acids. In germline, CDR1 is LNHDA, CDR2 SQIVND (reference sequence). CDR3: CASSIVAGEVSTDTQYF. The DNA for the CDR3 is TGTGCCAGTAGTATAGTAGCGGGAGAGGTGAGCACAGATACGCAGTATTTT.

The rearrangement joins TRBV28 to TRBJ2-5, with D uncertain. CDR1 and CDR2 (germline): MDHEN, SYDVKM. The CDR3 runs to 12 residues. Trimming cost V 5 bases and J 5 bases, with 9 bases left between them. CDR3 sequence: CASSGMMETQYF. Here the CDR3 DNA reads TGTGCCAGCAGTGGGATGATGGAGACCCAGTACTTC.

This rearrangement joins TRBV19 to TRBJ1-2; maybe TRBD1 (6 bases). The germline gives CDR1 LNHDA, CDR2 SQIVND (reference sequence). The CDR3 is 14 residues long. V lost 2 bases to trimming and J lost 3 bases, with 10 bases between them. DNA for the CDR3: TGTGCCAGTAGTATACACAGGGATGACTATGGCTACACCTTC. Translation gives CASSIHRDDYGYTF. Filled out from reference TRBV19 and TRBJ1-2, the complete variable domain reads DGGITQSPKYLFRKEGQNVTLSCEQNLNHDAMYWYRQDPGQGLRLIYYSQIVNDFQKGDIAEGYSVSREKKESFPLTVTSAQKNPTAFYLCASSIHRDDYGYTFGSGTRLTVV.

The chain is built from TRBV23-1 and TRBJ1-3; 9 bases agree with TRBD1. TRBV23-1 is an ORF, with its function uncertain. The length of the CDR3 is 14 residues. Trimming at V came to 3 bases and at J to 4 bases, leaving 1 base not matched to a gene. This chain's CDR3 is CASSHGTGGNTIYF. Written as DNA, the CDR3 is TGCGCCAGCAGTCACGGGACAGGGGGAAACACCATATATTTT.

In this sample, this clone turned up once. The J gene is TRBJ2-1, the V gene TRBV12-5; possible D gene TRBD2, 5 bases. The V end was cut by 5 bases, the J end by 6 bases, with 17 bases between. Germline V gene data show CDR1 as LGHNT and CDR2 as FRNRAP. CDR3 length: 15 residues. The DNA for the CDR3 is TGTGCTAGTGGTCTCGGTAGCGCGTGGGGCAATGAGCAGTTCTTC. This sequence encodes CASGLGSAWGNEQFF. The full variable domain, with the rest looked up from reference TRBV12-5 and TRBJ2-1, is DARVTQTPRHKVTEMGQEVTMRCQPILGHNTVFWYRQTMMQGLELLAYFRNRAPLDDSGMPKDRFSAEMPDATLATLKIQPSEPRDSAVYFCASGLGSAWGNEQFFGPGTRLTVL.

The chain couples TRBV7-9 to TRBJ2-7; D remains ambiguous. The CDR3 has 13 amino acids. The V end lost 6 bases, the J end lost 1 base, and 10 bases lay between the germline ends. Germline CDR1 and CDR2: SEHNR and FQNEAQ (reference sequence). CDR3 sequence reads: CASSTSVSYEQYF. The CDR3 DNA reads as TGTGCCAGCAGTACCAGCGTTTCCTACGAGCAGTACTTC. Full variable domain (missing parts from reference TRBV7-9 and TRBJ2-7): DTGVSQNPRHKITKRGQNVTFRCDPISEHNRLYWYRQTLGQGPEFLTYFQNEAQLEKSRLLSDRFSAERPKGSFSTLEIQRTEQGDSAMYLCASSTSVSYEQYFGPGTRLTVT.

This chain uses TRBV7-2 with TRBJ1-5, with 8 positions matching TRBD1. V shed 1 base and J 1 base; nucleotides not matched to a gene: 6. The germline CDR1 and CDR2 sequences are SGHTA and FQGNSA. This CDR3 is built from 17 residues. The CDR3 spells CASSLGQGYGSNQPQHF. CDR3 bases: TGTGCCAGCAGCTTAGGACAGGGGTACGGGAGCAATCAGCCCCAGCATTTT.

The J gene is TRBJ2-3, the V gene TRBV7-4; D is undetermined. The CDR3 runs to 13 residues. Trimming cost V 0 bases and J 7 bases, with 8 bases left between them. Germline CDR1 is SGHVT and CDR2 is SQSDAQ. CDR3 coding DNA: TGTGCCAGCAGCTTAGCGGGTCAGTATACGCAGTATTTT. Translated: CASSLAGQYTQYF.